This T cell receptor beta chain comes out of a study of T cell responses to AZD1222 COVID-19 vaccine. Study findings and constraints: Vaccine-associated CD4 TCRs ranged over spike, dominating at 160-218 and 743-854. Regions left unmutated in variants are reportedly the target of nearly half of spike-specific TCRs.

The protocol was immunoSEQ multiplex PCR, while the TCRdb copy is restricted to in-frame clones and leaves out a portion. This sample has around 140,000 clones; 90% to 95% occur once, and the top ten carry roughly 1.7%. Germline V lookup: CDR1 GTSNPN, CDR2 SVGIG (reference sequence). With 4 bases clipped from V and 3 bases from J, the junction kept 7 bases outside the gene matches. The CDR3 consists of 14 residues. The count of this clone is one. Its antigen is currently unknown. This TCR was sampled from an adult in good health. This chain connects TRBV30 to TRBJ1-1, with 8 nucleotides matching TRBD1. Sequences were derived from peripheral blood, sampled on day 0 of AZD1222 vaccination. This CDR3 reads CAWIEGQGYTEAFF. CDR3 coding DNA: TGTGCCTGGATAGAAGGACAGGGATACACTGAAGCTTTCTTT.